Listed below are T cell receptor beta chains from one sample, sequenced in a study of blood T cells in healthy people across ages. Via MiXCR, TCRdb re-called the 5' RACE reads, giving one row per CDR3 protein. The sample shows roughly 930,000 distinct CDR3 sequences, 48% of them seen only once. Material: blood. All receptors derive from a man aged 30 to 39 in good health. CDR3s include the opening cysteine and the closing phenylalanine or tryptophan. The D gene is left open where the match is weak. Some rows mark clone size as missing; the rest say once, few, many or name a class of expanded clone.

v_gene,abundance,d_gene,j_gene,CDR3aa,CDR3nt
TRBV5-6,NA,NA,TRBJ2-5,CASGTKNQETQYF,TGTGCCAGCGGGACGAAGAACCAAGAGACCCAGTACTTC
TRBV20-1,NA,TRBD1,TRBJ2-2,CSASGQVTGELFF,TGCAGTGCTAGTGGACAGGTTACCGGGGAGCTGTTTTTT
TRBV20-1,NA,TRBD1,TRBJ1-1,CSARVRTGNTEAFF,TGCAGTGCTAGAGTACGGACAGGGAACACTGAAGCTTTCTTT
TRBV6-6,once,TRBD1,TRBJ2-7,CASSYSRTGTCEQYF,TGTGCCAGCAGTTACTCGAGGACAGGAACCTGCGAGCAGTACTTC
TRBV20-1,few,TRBD2,TRBJ2-7,CSAPSGIGYEQYF,TGCAGTGCTCCTAGCGGGATAGGCTACGAGCAGTACTTC
TRBV30,NA,TRBD1,TRBJ1-5,CAWSVQGAFNQPQHF,TGTGCCTGGAGTGTTCAGGGGGCCTTCAATCAGCCCCAGCATTTT
TRBV12-3/TRBV12-4,NA,NA,TRBJ2-3,CASSFWQGVSGAQYF,TGTGCCAGCAGTTTTTGGCAGGGGGTTTCGGGGGCGCAGTATTTT
TRBV6-6,once,TRBD1,TRBJ1-2,CASSYSISGTAAYTF,TGTGCCAGCAGTTACTCGATCTCCGGGACAGCTGCCTACACCTTC
TRBV20-1,NA,NA,TRBJ2-1,CSARERTPPFF,TGCAGTGCTAGAGAGCGAACCCCCCCGTTCTTC
TRBV29-1,NA,NA,TRBJ2-1,CSVGRGSNEQFF,TGCAGCGTCGGTAGGGGATCGAATGAGCAGTTCTTC
TRBV4-1,few,NA,TRBJ2-1,CASSQVGLPFDEQFF,TGCGCCAGCAGCCAAGTGGGACTCCCCTTCGATGAGCAGTTCTTC
TRBV12-3/TRBV12-4,few,NA,TRBJ1-6,CASSNRDGYNSPLHF,TGTGCCAGCAGTAACCGGGACGGATATAATTCACCCCTCCACTTT
TRBV11-3,many,NA,TRBJ2-7,CASGSAGTPLGVQYF,TGTGCCAGCGGCTCCGCGGGGACCCCGCTCGGTGTGCAGTACTTC
TRBV19,once,TRBD1,TRBJ2-1,CASTPHRGNEQFF,TGTGCCAGTACCCCTCACAGGGGCAATGAGCAGTTCTTC
TRBV28,many,TRBD1,TRBJ2-1,CASSLGTAYNEQFF,TGTGCCAGCAGCCTCGGGACAGCCTACAATGAGCAGTTCTTC
TRBV27,once,TRBD2,TRBJ2-5,CASSSTTGGGQETQYF,TGTGCCAGCAGTTCAACTACTGGCGGGGGACAAGAGACCCAGTACTTC
TRBV6-2/TRBV6-3,many,TRBD2,TRBJ2-3,CASSTRPRGGTDTQYF,TGTGCCAGCAGCACCCGTCCGCGGGGGGGAACAGATACGCAGTATTTT
TRBV7-2,NA,NA,TRBJ2-3,CASSGGTFRPQYF,TGTGCCAGCAGCGGGGGGACCTTCCGCCCGCAGTATTTT
TRBV7-9,NA,NA,TRBJ1-2,CASSSATSRGYTF,TGTGCCAGCAGCTCTGCGACATCACGAGGCTACACCTTC
TRBV25-1,few,NA,TRBJ2-2,CASSETGSGDTGELFF,TGTGCCAGCAGTGAAACCGGCTCGGGGGACACCGGGGAGCTGTTTTTT
TRBV6-2/TRBV6-3,NA,NA,TRBJ2-7,CASRRGTNHYEQYF,TGTGCCAGCAGGAGAGGGACAAACCACTACGAGCAGTACTTC
TRBV7-2,NA,NA,TRBJ1-6,CASSTDSYLRANSPLHF,TGTGCCAGCAGCACGGACTCATACCTAAGGGCAAATTCACCCCTCCACTTT
TRBV6-5,NA,TRBD1,TRBJ2-7,CASSSGQGHSYEQYF,TGTGCCAGCAGTTCGGGACAGGGGCATTCCTACGAGCAGTACTTC
TRBV29-1,many,NA,TRBJ2-7,CSASTDTYEQYF,TGCAGCGCCTCGACAGATACCTACGAGCAGTACTTC
TRBV18,NA,NA,TRBJ2-7,CASSSTLGGEQYF,TGTGCCAGCTCGTCCACCCTGGGAGGCGAGCAGTACTTC
TRBV4-2,few,TRBD1,TRBJ1-4,CASSRGDRAEKLFF,TGTGCCAGCAGCCGTGGGGACAGGGCTGAAAAACTGTTTTTT
TRBV12-3/TRBV12-4,NA,NA,TRBJ1-2,CASSTPPNGYTF,TGTGCCAGCAGTACCCCTCCGAATGGCTACACCTTC
TRBV27,few,NA,TRBJ2-7,CASSYAQYYEQYF,TGTGCCAGCAGTTATGCACAGTACTACGAGCAGTACTTC
TRBV9,few,NA,TRBJ1-2,CASSVTAAYGYTF,TGTGCCAGCAGCGTTACAGCTGCCTATGGCTACACCTTC
TRBV7-2,few,TRBD1,TRBJ1-4,CASSTYRGTNEKLFF,TGTGCCAGCAGCACTTACAGGGGAACGAACGAAAAACTGTTTTTT
TRBV27,NA,NA,TRBJ1-5,CASSGGTSSNQPQHF,TGTGCCAGCAGTGGAGGCACAAGTAGCAATCAGCCCCAGCATTTT
TRBV12-3/TRBV12-4,NA,TRBD1,TRBJ2-1,CASSPIGGAYNEQFF,TGTGCCAGCAGCCCGATAGGGGGCGCCTACAATGAGCAGTTCTTC
TRBV7-3,once,NA,TRBJ2-6,CASSLTVQSSGANVLTF,TGTGCCAGCAGCTTAACGGTACAGAGCTCTGGGGCCAACGTCCTGACTTTC
TRBV20-1,few,NA,TRBJ1-2,CSAHGDYGYTF,TGCAGTGCTCACGGGGACTATGGCTACACCTTC
TRBV20-1,NA,TRBD2,TRBJ2-4,CSARVFFDTSAPMSAKNIQYF,TGCAGTGCTAGAGTTTTTTTTGATACTAGCGCCCCTATGTCAGCCAAAAACATTCAGTACTTC
TRBV4-2,few,NA,TRBJ2-5,CASSLADRQETQYF,TGTGCCAGCAGCCTAGCGGATCGGCAAGAGACCCAGTACTTC
TRBV27,few,NA,TRBJ2-7,CASSLRRGPSYEQYF,TGTGCCAGCAGTTTAAGGAGGGGGCCCTCCTACGAGCAGTACTTC
TRBV4-3,NA,TRBD2,TRBJ2-3,CASSQGLTSGGQDTQYF,TGCGCCAGCAGCCAAGGTTTGACTAGCGGGGGTCAAGATACGCAGTATTTT
TRBV12-3/TRBV12-4,NA,TRBD1,TRBJ1-2,CASSLNNPGQGYGYTF,TGTGCCAGCAGTTTAAATAATCCAGGACAGGGCTATGGCTACACCTTC
TRBV7-6,once,NA,TRBJ2-5,CASSSGTVVGGQETQYF,TGTGCCAGCAGCTCCGGGACAGTGGTGGGGGGACAAGAGACCCAGTACTTC
TRBV20-1,few,NA,TRBJ1-6,CSASVDSSYNSPLHF,TGCAGTGCTAGTGTTGACAGTTCCTATAATTCACCCCTCCACTTT
TRBV7-9,NA,NA,TRBJ2-3,CASSPNTEYF,TGTGCCAGCAGCCCCAATACTGAGTATTTT
TRBV10-3,NA,NA,TRBJ1-2,CAISEMNGYTF,TGTGCCATCAGCGAAATGAATGGCTACACCTTC
TRBV2,NA,TRBD1,TRBJ1-2,CASKGQVERGYTF,TGTGCCAGCAAGGGACAGGTGGAACGTGGCTACACCTTC
TRBV28,NA,NA,TRBJ2-1,CASSGPFDNEQFF,TGTGCCAGCAGTGGGCCGTTTGACAATGAGCAGTTCTTC
TRBV5-4,few,NA,TRBJ2-4,CASSKGGGAGAKNIQYF,TGTGCCAGCAGCAAAGGGGGGGGCGCTGGGGCCAAAAACATTCAGTACTTC
TRBV20-1,few,TRBD2,TRBJ2-7,CSAARLAGGHYEQYF,TGCAGTGCTGCCCGACTAGCGGGGGGCCACTACGAGCAGTACTTC
TRBV5-1,NA,TRBD2,TRBJ2-1,CASSYGEGYNEQFF,TGCGCCAGCAGCTATGGGGAGGGATACAATGAGCAGTTCTTC
TRBV20-1,few,TRBD2,TRBJ2-1,CSASTRTSLNEQFF,TGCAGTGCCTCAACCCGGACTAGCCTCAATGAGCAGTTCTTC
TRBV24-1,NA,NA,TRBJ2-3,CATSDFQDTASTDTQYF,TGTGCCACCAGTGATTTCCAGGACACCGCTAGCACAGATACGCAGTATTTT
TRBV2,NA,NA,TRBJ1-1,CASSYTGTDEAFF,TGTGCCAGCAGTTACACCGGGACTGATGAAGCTTTCTTT
TRBV6-5,NA,TRBD1,TRBJ2-1,CASSYLGQADYNEQFF,TGTGCCAGCAGTTACCTCGGACAGGCTGATTACAATGAGCAGTTCTTC